Below, 23 T cell receptor beta chains from the same sample are listed, as sequenced in a study of cytomegalovirus exposure and HLA in healthy donors. The PCR contained 60 Vbeta and 13 Jbeta primers. Here immunoSEQ multiplex PCR was the method, and the copy in TCRdb shows in-frame clones only, minus some. The sample contains tens of thousands of clones, about four fifths of which appear only once. The sample taken for sequencing was PBMCs. These receptors came from a middle-aged woman in good health and CMV-seronegative.

This clone has more than one count but fewer than ten. This chain links TRBV6-1 with TRBJ2-7, with unresolved D. The V gene's germline CDR1 is MNHNS and CDR2 SASEGT. The V gene lost 7 bases and the J gene lost 3 bases, with 13 bases spanning the gap. The CDR3 has 13 amino acids. The CDR3, as DNA: TGTGCCAGCACACGCGGAGACTTCTACGAGCAGTACTTC. This gives the protein CASTRGDFYEQYF.

The J gene is TRBJ2-3, the V gene TRBV27; tentatively, D is TRBD2 (6 bases). CDR3 length: 15 residues. Germline V CDR1 and CDR2: MNHEY, SMNVEV (reference sequence). Trimming stripped 2 bases from V and 2 bases from J, with 11 bases between. The chain's CDR3 is CASSLNGGSTDTQYF. The CDR3 coding sequence is TGTGCCAGCAGTTTAAACGGGGGTTCCACAGATACGCAGTATTTT.

The chain has TRBV6-5 and TRBJ1-2; 7 bases map to TRBD1. The CDR3 sequence is 12 residues long. V shed 4 bases and J 6 bases; nucleotides not matched to a gene: 2. The V gene's germline CDR1 is MNHEY and CDR2 SVGAGI. The CDR3 sequence: CASSSTGNGYTF. In DNA, the CDR3 is TGTGCCAGCAGTTCGACAGGGAATGGCTACACCTTC.

The gene calls are TRBV12-5 and TRBJ1-2, with 7 bases aligning to TRBD1. CDR3 size: 16 residues. Germline values: CDR1 LGHNT, CDR2 FRNRAP. V was pared by 5 bases and J by 6 bases, with 15 bases of the junction left unmatched. The CDR3 spells CASGNGGQDAFHGYTF. The CDR3, as DNA: TGTGCTAGTGGTAATGGAGGACAGGACGCTTTCCATGGCTACACCTTC.

J is TRBJ2-1 and V is TRBV14; 9 bases are shared with TRBD1. Per germline, CDR1 SGHDN and CDR2 FVKESK. The ends lost 4 bases at V and 7 bases at J; junction bases unmatched: 11. The CDR3 totals 16 residues. The CDR3 DNA sequence: TGTGCCAGCAGCCCGGGCCGGGACAGGGTCGTAAATGAGCAGTTCTTC. Its protein is CASSPGRDRVVNEQFF.

The chain has TRBV4-2 and TRBJ1-2; perhaps TRBD1 as D (5 bases). This CDR3 contains 17 residues. Trimming pared 4 bases from V and 4 bases from J, leaving 22 bases between. Germline V gene sequence: CDR1 LGHNA, CDR2 YNFKEQ. CDR3 loop: CASSPGAAGSSFYGYTF. In DNA form, the CDR3 reads TGTGCCAGCAGCCCAGGAGCCGCAGGGTCCAGCTTCTATGGCTACACCTTC.

The CDR3 coding sequence is TGTGCCAGCAGTCCCGGGACAGCAACCTACAATGAGCAGTTCTTC. Translating it yields CASSPGTATYNEQFF. The chain couples TRBV6-5 to TRBJ2-1; 7 bases fit TRBD1. Germline-derived CDR1 and CDR2 are MNHEY and SVGAGI. Trimming cost V 5 bases and J 2 bases; bases outside gene matches: 6. The length of the CDR3 is 15 residues.

This clone has more than one count but fewer than ten. This rearrangement joins TRBV27 to TRBJ2-3; 14 nucleotides line up with TRBD2. V was clipped by 3 bases and J by 10 bases; unmatched bases: 6. The germline gives CDR1 MNHEY, CDR2 SMNVEV (reference sequence). This CDR3 region has 15 residues. CDR3 residues: CASSLGLAGVEPQYF. CDR3 nucleotide sequence: TGTGCCAGCAGTTTGGGACTAGCGGGAGTTGAGCCGCAGTATTTT.

The chain carries TRBV6-5 and TRBJ2-1; TRBD2 agrees at 7 bases. The germline CDR1 and CDR2 sequences are MNHEY and SVGAGI. This CDR3 is built from 16 residues. Unmatched junction bases numbered 8, after V lost 0 bases and J lost 6 bases. The CDR3 DNA reads as TGTGCCAGCAGTTACTCTAGGACTAGGCCCCTCAATGAGCAGTTCTTC. This translates into CASSYSRTRPLNEQFF.

V is TRBV28 and J is TRBJ2-3; D may be TRBD1 (6 bases). The CDR3 contains 15 residues. Germline loops: CDR1 MDHEN, CDR2 SYDVKM. V was cut by 3 bases and J by 0 bases, with 10 bases left in between. Written as DNA, the CDR3 is TGTGCCAGCAGTTTTAAACAGGGTAGCACAGATACGCAGTATTTT. Amino acid sequence: CASSFKQGSTDTQYF. Variable domain in full (rest from reference TRBV28 and TRBJ2-3): DVKVTQSSRYLVKRTGEKVFLECVQDMDHENMFWYRQDPGLGLRLIYFSYDVKMKEKGDIPEGYSVSREKKERFSLILESASTNQTSMYLCASSFKQGSTDTQYFGPGTRLTVL.

The rearrangement uses TRBV6-6 and TRBJ1-2, with 8 bases identical to TRBD1. Germline CDR1 reads MNHNY; CDR2 reads SVGAGI (reference sequence). This CDR3 contains 14 residues. With 4 bases clipped from V and 6 bases from J, the junction kept 7 bases outside the gene matches. This chain's CDR3 is CASSLTQGAHGYTF. Here the CDR3 DNA reads TGTGCCAGCAGTTTGACCCAGGGGGCCCATGGCTACACCTTC.

This chain joins TRBV28 and TRBJ2-7; 7 bases map to TRBD1. J gave up 0 bases and V 6 bases, and 11 bases lay outside the gene matches. The CDR3 loop spans 16 amino acids. Germline V gene sequence: CDR1 MDHEN, CDR2 SYDVKM. As DNA, the CDR3 is TGTGCCAGCAGCCCCTTCGACAGGGCCTTCTCCTACGAGCAGTACTTC. It specifies CASSPFDRAFSYEQYF.

CDR3: CASSRLGPGGASNQPQHF. DNA of the CDR3: TGTGCCAGCAGCCGCTTGGGTCCCGGAGGGGCGAGCAATCAGCCCCAGCATTTT. The chain couples TRBV13 to TRBJ1-5; tentative D call: TRBD1 (5 bases). The germline V gene encodes CDR1 PRHDT and CDR2 FYEKMQ (reference sequence). Trimming pared 5 bases from V and 1 base from J, leaving 21 bases between. The CDR3 covers 18 residues.

The genes are TRBV11-2 and TRBJ2-7; perhaps TRBD2 as D (5 bases). The V and J ends lost 5 bases and 3 bases respectively, with 17 bases between them. This CDR3 has 15 amino acids. CDR1 SGHAT and CDR2 FQNNGV come from the germline V gene. The CDR3: CASSRAGVGYYEQYF. CDR3 DNA sequence: TGTGCCAGCAGCAGAGCCGGGGTCGGCTACTACGAGCAGTACTTC.

The genes are TRBV6-5 and TRBJ2-1; 8 nucleotides match TRBD2. The CDR3 totals 15 residues. The trim removed 6 bases at V and 4 bases at J, leaving 8 bases unmatched. The germline V gene encodes CDR1 MNHEY and CDR2 SVGAGI. The chain's CDR3 is CASRPTSGLYNEQFF. CDR3 in DNA: TGTGCCAGCAGACCTACTAGCGGCCTATACAATGAGCAGTTCTTC.

V is TRBV27 and J is TRBJ2-3; 9 bases agree with TRBD1. The CDR3 extends over 17 amino acids. Germline loops: CDR1 MNHEY, CDR2 SMNVEV (reference sequence). Trimming took 1 base from V and 7 from J; bases not matched to a gene: 12. The CDR3 spells CASSLLSGTGKLNTQYF. The CDR3 coding sequence is TGTGCCAGCAGTTTATTATCCGGGACAGGGAAGTTAAATACGCAGTATTTT.

The gene calls are TRBV9 and TRBJ2-1; 10 nucleotides line up with TRBD2. CDR1 SGDLS and CDR2 YYNGEE come from the germline V gene. The CDR3 consists of 17 residues. Trimming cost V 0 bases and J 4 bases; bases outside gene matches: 7. The CDR3 loop is CASSVVASGGAYNEQFF. The CDR3 DNA reads as TGTGCCAGCAGCGTAGTGGCTAGCGGGGGTGCGTACAATGAGCAGTTCTTC.

The J gene is TRBJ2-6, the V gene TRBV6-6; D gene unclear. The CDR3 consists of 15 residues. CDR1 and CDR2 from the germline V gene are MNHNY and SVGAGI (reference sequence). V shed 6 bases and J shed 1 base, with 10 bases lying between them. The CDR3 DNA follows: TGTGCCAGCAGCCCAATCATTTCTGGGGCCAACGTCCTGACTTTC. Translating gives CASSPIISGANVLTF.

V and J are TRBV5-1 and TRBJ2-3; D possibly corresponds to TRBD2 (6 bases). The CDR3 contains 15 residues. The germline gives CDR1 SGHRS, CDR2 YFSETQ. Trimming took 5 bases from V and 6 from J, leaving 19 bases between them. The CDR3 is CASRAGTGSYDTQYF. The CDR3 coding sequence is TGCGCCAGCAGGGCCGGGACTGGGTCATATGATACGCAGTATTTT.

The gene calls are TRBV15 and TRBJ2-5; 7 bases line up with TRBD2. J lost 4 bases, V lost 0 bases, and 5 bases had no gene match. Per the germline V gene, CDR1 is LNHNV and CDR2 is YYDKDF (reference sequence). CDR3 length: 15 residues. The CDR3 nucleotides are TGTGCCACCAGCAGAGATTTACTAGCGTTAGAGACCCAGTACTTC. Its translation: CATSRDLLALETQYF.

This chain connects TRBV19 to TRBJ2-6; D gene unclear. The germline V and J ends were trimmed by 8 bases and 0 bases, with 17 bases remaining between them. This CDR3 spans 17 amino acids. Germline-derived CDR1 and CDR2 are LNHDA and SQIVND (reference sequence). The CDR3 reads CASSPALGNSGANVLTF. The CDR3 nucleotides are TGTGCCAGTTCCCCCGCGTTGGGCAACTCTGGGGCCAACGTCCTGACTTTC.

This chain links TRBV28 with TRBJ2-5, with 10 nucleotides matching TRBD1. J was trimmed by 6 bases and V by 5 bases; bases with no gene match: 9. The CDR3 runs 15 residues. Germline values: CDR1 MDHEN, CDR2 SYDVKM. CDR3 nucleotides: TGTGCCAGCAGTCCCCAAGGACAGGGGGGACAGACCCAGTACTTC. Protein product: CASSPQGQGGQTQYF.

V gene TRBV7-6 combines with J gene TRBJ1-1, with 7 bases identical to TRBD1. Losses at the gene ends were 4 bases for V and 1 base for J; bases not matched to a gene: 9. This CDR3 comprises 16 residues. The germline gives CDR1 SGHVS, CDR2 FNYEAQ. The CDR3 spells CASSYPGGLGNTEAFF. Written as DNA, the CDR3 is TGTGCCAGCAGCTATCCAGGGGGTTTGGGGAACACTGAAGCTTTCTTT.